This T cell receptor (beta chain) was recovered during a study of T-cell reconstitution after alpha-beta-depleted transplantation in children. V was trimmed by 2 bases and J by 4 bases, leaving 11 bases between them. Germline loops: CDR1 SGHAT, CDR2 FQDESV (reference sequence). This CDR3 contains 14 residues. Findings and caveats of the study: Alpha-beta T cells present about two months after transplant were reported to originate from several hundred expanded graft clones.

The authors prepared the TCRbeta library with unique molecular identifiers. TCRdb passed the PCR reads through MiXCR, listing each CDR3 protein once. The top ten clones hold about 10% of a sample with about 110,000 distinct CDR3 sequences, 23% of them seen once. Regarding this clonotype: Its antigen is not known.

This chain links TRBV11-1 with TRBJ1-1; D is unclear. The source was PBMCs, mostly from graft donor cells, collected 180 days after TCRalphabeta/CD19-depleted stem cell transplant. This clonotype was obtained from a male patient between 2 and 15 years old who had a stem cell transplant for chronic granulomatous disease, so the T cells may come from the graft donor. The CDR3 spells CASSLTQDGTEAFF. The CDR3 region has the DNA TGTGCCAGCAGCTTAACGCAGGATGGCACTGAAGCTTTCTTT.